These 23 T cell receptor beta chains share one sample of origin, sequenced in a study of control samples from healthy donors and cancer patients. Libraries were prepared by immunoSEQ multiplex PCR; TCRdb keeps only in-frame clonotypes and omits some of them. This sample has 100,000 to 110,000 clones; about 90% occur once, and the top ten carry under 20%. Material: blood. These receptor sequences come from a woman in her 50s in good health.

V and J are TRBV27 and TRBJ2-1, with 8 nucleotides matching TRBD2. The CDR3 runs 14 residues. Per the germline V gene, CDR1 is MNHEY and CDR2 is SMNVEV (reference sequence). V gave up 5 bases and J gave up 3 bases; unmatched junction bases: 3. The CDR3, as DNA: TGTGCCAGCAGTATTAGCGGGATCTACAATGAGCAGTTCTTC. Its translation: CASSISGIYNEQFF.

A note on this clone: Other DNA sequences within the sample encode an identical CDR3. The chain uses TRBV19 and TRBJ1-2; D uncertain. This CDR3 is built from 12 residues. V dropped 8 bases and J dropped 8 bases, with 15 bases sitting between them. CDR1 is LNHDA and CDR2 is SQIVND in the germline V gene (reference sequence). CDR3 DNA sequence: TGTGCCAGTCTTAGACCAATCGTGGGCTACACCTTC. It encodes CASLRPIVGYTF. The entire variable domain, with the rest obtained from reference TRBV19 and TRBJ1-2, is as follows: DGGITQSPKYLFRKEGQNVTLSCEQNLNHDAMYWYRQDPGQGLRLIYYSQIVNDFQKGDIAEGYSVSREKKESFPLTVTSAQKNPTAFYLCASLRPIVGYTFGSGTRLTVV.

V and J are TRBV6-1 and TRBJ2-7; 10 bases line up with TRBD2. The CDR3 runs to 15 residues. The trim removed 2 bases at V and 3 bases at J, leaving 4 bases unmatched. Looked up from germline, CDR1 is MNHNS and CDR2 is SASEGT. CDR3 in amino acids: CASSESLAGDYEQYV. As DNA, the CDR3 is TGTGCCAGCAGTGAATCCCTAGCGGGAGACTACGAGCAGTACGTC.

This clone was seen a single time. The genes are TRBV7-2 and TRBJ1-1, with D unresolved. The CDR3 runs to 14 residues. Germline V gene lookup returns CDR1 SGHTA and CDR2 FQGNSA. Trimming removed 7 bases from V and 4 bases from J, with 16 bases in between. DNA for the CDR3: TGTGCCAGCACCCTTAATGGGAGAGGCACTGAAGCTTTCTTT. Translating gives CASTLNGRGTEAFF.

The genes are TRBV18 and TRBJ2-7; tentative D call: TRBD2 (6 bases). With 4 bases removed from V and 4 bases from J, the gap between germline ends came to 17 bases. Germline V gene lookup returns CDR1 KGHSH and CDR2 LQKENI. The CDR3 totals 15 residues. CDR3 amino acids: CASSREPAGSYEQYV. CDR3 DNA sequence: TGTGCCAGCTCACGCGAGCCGGCGGGGAGTTACGAGCAGTACGTC.

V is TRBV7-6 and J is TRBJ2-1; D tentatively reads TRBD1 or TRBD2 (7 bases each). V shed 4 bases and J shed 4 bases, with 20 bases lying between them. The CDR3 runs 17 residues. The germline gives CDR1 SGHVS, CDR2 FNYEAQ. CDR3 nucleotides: TGTGCCAGCAGCTCCCAGGGGGGGTTAGGTATTTACAATGAGCAGTTCTTC. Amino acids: CASSSQGGLGIYNEQFF.

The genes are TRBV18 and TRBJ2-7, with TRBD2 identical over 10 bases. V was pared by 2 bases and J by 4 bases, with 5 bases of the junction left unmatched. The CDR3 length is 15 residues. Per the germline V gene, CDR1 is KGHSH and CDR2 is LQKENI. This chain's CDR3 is CASSPASGSGYEQYV. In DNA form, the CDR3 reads TGTGCCAGCTCACCAGCTAGCGGGAGCGGATACGAGCAGTACGTC.

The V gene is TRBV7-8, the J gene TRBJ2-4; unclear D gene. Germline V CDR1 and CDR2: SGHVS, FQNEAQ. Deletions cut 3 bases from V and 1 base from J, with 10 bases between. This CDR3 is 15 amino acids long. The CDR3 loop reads CASSLAWVAKNIQYF. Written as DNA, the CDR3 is TGTGCCAGCAGCTTGGCGTGGGTGGCCAAAAACATTCAGTACTTC.

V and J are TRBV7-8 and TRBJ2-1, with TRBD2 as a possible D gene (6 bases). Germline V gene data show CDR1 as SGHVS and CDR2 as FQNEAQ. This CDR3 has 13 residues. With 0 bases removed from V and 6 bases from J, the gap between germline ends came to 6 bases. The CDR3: CASSLAGGNEQFF. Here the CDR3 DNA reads TGTGCCAGCAGCTTAGCGGGGGGCAATGAGCAGTTCTTC.

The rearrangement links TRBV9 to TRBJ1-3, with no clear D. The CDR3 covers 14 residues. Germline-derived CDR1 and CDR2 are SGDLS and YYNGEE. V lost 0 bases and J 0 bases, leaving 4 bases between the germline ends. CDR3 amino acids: CASSVVGSGNTIYF. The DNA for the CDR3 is TGTGCCAGCAGCGTAGTTGGCTCTGGAAACACCATATATTTT.

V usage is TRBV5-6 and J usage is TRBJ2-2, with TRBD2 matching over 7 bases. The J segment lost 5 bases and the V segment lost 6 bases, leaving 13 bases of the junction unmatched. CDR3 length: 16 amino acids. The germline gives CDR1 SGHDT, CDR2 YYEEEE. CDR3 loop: CASTTGGGSGTGELFF. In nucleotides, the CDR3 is TGTGCCAGCACCACGGGAGGCGGGTCGGGGACCGGGGAGCTGTTTTTT.

The CDR3 coding sequence is TGCAGCGTTGAAGGCCGGGGGGCGCGCAATGAGCAGTTCTTC. Its translation is CSVEGRGARNEQFF. The rearrangement links TRBV29-1 to TRBJ2-1, with D maybe TRBD2 (7 bases). CDR3 length: 14 residues. Germline V CDR1 and CDR2: SQVTM, ANQGSEA. Trimming left V 1 base short and J 6 bases short, with 13 bases between.

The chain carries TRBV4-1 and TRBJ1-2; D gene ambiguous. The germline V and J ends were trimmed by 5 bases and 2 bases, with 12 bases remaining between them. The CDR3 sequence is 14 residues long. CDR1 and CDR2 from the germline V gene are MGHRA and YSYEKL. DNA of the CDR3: TGCGCCAGCAGCTCATCACCTAGGAACTATGGCTACACCTTC. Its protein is CASSSSPRNYGYTF.

The CDR3 spells CASRADGGGNEKLFF. The CDR3 DNA follows: TGTGCCAGCAGAGCCGATGGTGGGGGAAATGAAAAACTGTTTTTT. This rearrangement joins TRBV6-5 to TRBJ1-4, with D tentatively TRBD1 (5 bases). Germline assignment: CDR1 MNHEY and CDR2 SVGAGI. The length of the CDR3 is 15 residues. Trimming stripped 6 bases from V and 5 bases from J, with 16 bases between.

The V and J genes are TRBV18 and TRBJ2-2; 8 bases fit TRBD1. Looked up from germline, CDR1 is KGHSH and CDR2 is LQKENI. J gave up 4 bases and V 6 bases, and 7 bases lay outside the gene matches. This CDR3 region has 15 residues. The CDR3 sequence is CASSIRGRGTGELFF. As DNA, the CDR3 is TGTGCCAGCTCTATCAGGGGGCGCGGCACCGGGGAGCTGTTTTTT.

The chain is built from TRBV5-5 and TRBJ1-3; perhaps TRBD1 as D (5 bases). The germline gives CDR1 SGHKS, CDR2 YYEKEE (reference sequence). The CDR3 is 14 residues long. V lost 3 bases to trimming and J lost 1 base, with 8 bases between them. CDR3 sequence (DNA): TGTGCCAGCAGCTCCGGGGGTTCTGGAAACACCATATATTTT. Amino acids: CASSSGGSGNTIYF.

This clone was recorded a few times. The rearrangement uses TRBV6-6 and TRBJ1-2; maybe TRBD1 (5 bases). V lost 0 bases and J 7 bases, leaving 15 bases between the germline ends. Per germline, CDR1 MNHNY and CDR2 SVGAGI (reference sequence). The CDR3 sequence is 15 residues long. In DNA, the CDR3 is TGTGCCAGCAGTTACTCGAGCGCTCCGGGGGGTGGCTACACCTTC. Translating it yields CASSYSSAPGGGYTF.

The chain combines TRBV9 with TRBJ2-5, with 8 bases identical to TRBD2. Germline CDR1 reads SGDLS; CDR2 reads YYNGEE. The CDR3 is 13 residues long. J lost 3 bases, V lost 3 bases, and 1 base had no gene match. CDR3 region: CASSAGGEETQYF. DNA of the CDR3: TGTGCCAGCAGCGCCGGGGGGGAAGAGACCCAGTACTTC.

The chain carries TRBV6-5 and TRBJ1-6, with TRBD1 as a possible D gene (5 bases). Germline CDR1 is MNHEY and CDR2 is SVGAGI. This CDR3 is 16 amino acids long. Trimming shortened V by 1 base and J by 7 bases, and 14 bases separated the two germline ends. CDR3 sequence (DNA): TGTGCCAGCAGTTACTACCCCCGGGGGACGAATTCACCCCTCCACTTT. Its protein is CASSYYPRGTNSPLHF.

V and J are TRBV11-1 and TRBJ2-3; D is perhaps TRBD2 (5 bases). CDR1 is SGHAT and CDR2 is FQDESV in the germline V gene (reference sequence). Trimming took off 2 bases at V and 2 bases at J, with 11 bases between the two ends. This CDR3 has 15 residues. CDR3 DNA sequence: TGTGCCAGCAGCTTACGCGGGTCCTACACAGATACGCAGTATTTT. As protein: CASSLRGSYTDTQYF.

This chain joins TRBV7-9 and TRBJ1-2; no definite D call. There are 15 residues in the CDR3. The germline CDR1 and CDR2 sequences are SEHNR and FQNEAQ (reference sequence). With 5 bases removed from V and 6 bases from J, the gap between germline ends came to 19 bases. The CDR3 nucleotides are TGTGCCAGCAGCCTTAATTCGCTTGGTGAGGATGGCTACACCTTC. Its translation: CASSLNSLGEDGYTF. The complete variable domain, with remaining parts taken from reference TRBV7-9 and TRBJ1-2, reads DTGVSQNPRHKITKRGQNVTFRCDPISEHNRLYWYRQTLGQGPEFLTYFQNEAQLEKSRLLSDRFSAERPKGSFSTLEIQRTEQGDSAMYLCASSLNSLGEDGYTFGSGTRLTVV.

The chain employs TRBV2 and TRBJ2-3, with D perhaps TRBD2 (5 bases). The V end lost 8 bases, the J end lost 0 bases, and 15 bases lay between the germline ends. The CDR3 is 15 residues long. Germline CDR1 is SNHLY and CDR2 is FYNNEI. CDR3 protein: CASLRDRSSTDTQYF. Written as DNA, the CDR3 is TGTGCCAGCCTCCGGGATCGGTCCAGCACAGATACGCAGTATTTT. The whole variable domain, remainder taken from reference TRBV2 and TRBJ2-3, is EPEVTQTPSHQVTQMGQEVILRCVPISNHLYFYWYRQILGQKVEFLVSFYNNEISEKSEIFDDQFSVERPDGSNFTLKIRSTKLEDSAMYFCASLRDRSSTDTQYFGPGTRLTVL.

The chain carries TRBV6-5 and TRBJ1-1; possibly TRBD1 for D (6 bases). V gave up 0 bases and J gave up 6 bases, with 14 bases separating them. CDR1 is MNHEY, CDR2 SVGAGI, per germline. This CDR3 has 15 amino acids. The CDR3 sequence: CASSYSGRKGAEAFF. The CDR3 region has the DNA TGTGCCAGCAGTTACTCGGGTCGTAAGGGGGCTGAAGCTTTCTTT.